This TCR beta chain was recovered during a study of T cell repertoires in cytomegalovirus infection. Looking at the study overall: CMV epitopes used comprised recently identified HLA-C-restricted ones and well-studied HLA-B-restricted ones. Evidence of both CMV infection and a matching HLA type came from public TCR beta signatures.

MiXCR, applied by TCRdb to the reads, yields one record per CDR3 protein. The data contain around 500,000 distinct CDR3 sequences, under 45% of them seen just once; the ten biggest clones take up 40% to 50%. Whole-study results and caveats: HLA-C-restricted, CMV-specific TCR beta clonotypes were dominant ex vivo. Cumulated frequencies of public TCR beta families served to identify carriers of CMV plus the relevant HLA.

The CDR3 has 14 amino acids. CDR1 and CDR2 (germline): DFQATT, SNEGSKA (reference sequence). The trim removed 4 bases at V and 3 bases at J, leaving 8 bases unmatched. Worth noting for this clonotype: The antigen is undetermined.

The source was cultured PBMCs, collected from culture after CMV antigen stimulation. The clonotype originates from a human donor in good health (CMV status not recorded). Some clones in this sample may be carry-over from other donors' samples. J is TRBJ2-7 and V is TRBV20-1, with 8 bases that match TRBD2. The CDR3 sequence is CSATPGLVSYEQYF. CDR3 DNA: TGCAGTGCTACCCCGGGACTAGTCAGCTACGAGCAGTACTTC.